This T cell receptor (beta chain) was captured in a study of CD8 T cells in ankylosing spondylitis. Study-wide points: Significant enrichment of disease-linked clones was reported in matched ankylosing spondylitis synovial fluid. Disease-linked clones proved CD8+ and comparatively uncommon in peripheral blood.

With regard to this clonotype: No antigen is known for it.

Quantitative barcoded 5'-RACE was used to prepare TCR beta libraries. TCRdb called the 5' RACE reads again in MiXCR, with one record for every CDR3 protein. The sample comprises 250,000 or so distinct CDR3 sequences, under 20% of which are singletons, and roughly a third rests with the top ten. Trimming removed 3 bases from V and 2 bases from J; junction bases left unmatched: 7. In germline, CDR1 is SGHRS, CDR2 YFSETQ. This CDR3 has 15 amino acids. Sequenced sample: blood, either unsorted or a sorted T cell fraction (not recorded which). The chain joins TRBV5-1 to TRBJ2-7; 8 nucleotides match TRBD1. The origin of this receptor is a male donor with ankylosing spondylitis or in good health (not recorded which). The CDR3 here is CASSSQGGEAYEQYF. The CDR3 nucleotides read TGCGCCAGCAGCTCACAGGGGGGAGAGGCCTACGAGCAGTACTTC.